These T cell receptor beta chains were read from a single sample in a study of blood T cells in healthy people across ages. From the 5' RACE reads, TCRdb called clonotypes with MiXCR, one entry per CDR3 protein. The sample records 900,000 to 950,000 distinct CDR3 sequences, almost 30% being singletons. The same specimen was also included in a second study, on T cells of mothers and their children.

Source material: blood. The receptors were gathered from a woman in her forties in good health. Each CDR3 is given without its conserved first and last residue.

v_call	j_call	cdr3_aa
TRBV6-1	TRBJ2-3	ASRDRGTSGGVDTQY
TRBV5-5	TRBJ2-2	ASSFLGLAGGTGELF
TRBV7-9	TRBJ2-5	ASIPPQGAEETQY
TRBV20-1	TRBJ2-3	SATITDTQY
TRBV7-9	TRBJ2-1	ASSDRGRNEQF
TRBV7-9	TRBJ2-1	ASSLKDSYNEQF
TRBV4-2	TRBJ2-1	ASTQLWGTLGSYNEQF
TRBV20-1	TRBJ1-1	SALKWDTEAF
TRBV12-3/TRBV12-4	TRBJ2-5	ASSGDSQETQY
TRBV28	TRBJ2-3	ASSLRSASTDTQY
TRBV7-8	TRBJ2-5	ASSLGAVGETQY
TRBV5-6	TRBJ2-5	ASSLVDWQETQY
TRBV7-2	TRBJ1-2	ASSSRGLNYGYT
TRBV13	TRBJ2-3	AISVGPWTDTQY
TRBV21-1	TRBJ2-6	ASSPSGSGANVLT
TRBV3-1	TRBJ2-4	ASSQNSGLVSIQY
TRBV10-3	TRBJ1-1	AIRKTGQNTEAF
TRBV10-3	TRBJ1-2	AISEPGQGGYT
TRBV5-5	TRBJ2-1	ASSSYLAGGRGEQF
TRBV6-2/TRBV6-3	TRBJ2-7	ASINFGDHRHEQY
TRBV6-5	TRBJ2-3	AGSYSGASGGAITDTQY
TRBV7-2	TRBJ2-1	ASNSLRRAGDDNEQF
TRBV5-1	TRBJ2-5	ASSLPTSLGETQY
TRBV29-1	TRBJ2-1	SAQRWAPSGGPNSYNEQF
TRBV7-2	TRBJ1-1	ASSQVSWTGGLGTEAF
TRBV5-1	TRBJ2-5	ASSPAGGREETQY
TRBV3-1	TRBJ2-1	ASSQVRSNHNEQF
TRBV30	TRBJ2-7	ASANGAFYEQY
TRBV6-6	TRBJ1-6	ATTGLPYNSPLH
TRBV7-2	TRBJ2-5	ASSPRQGPGETQY
TRBV5-5	TRBJ1-2	ASSRDYVNYGYT
TRBV15	TRBJ2-1	ATSARGQGNEQF
TRBV7-2	TRBJ2-1	ASRTSGGGPEEQF
TRBV5-1	TRBJ2-5	TSSQQQVGETQY
TRBV7-2	TRBJ1-5	ASSFQPYQPQH
TRBV28	TRBJ1-5	ASIPTSLNPPQH
TRBV5-1	TRBJ2-6	ASRNIFGRDNSGANVLT
TRBV10-3	TRBJ1-5	AISAGVYQPQH
TRBV5-1	TRBJ2-4	ASSGGTGIGQY
TRBV3-1	TRBJ1-2	ASSQGTSYGYT